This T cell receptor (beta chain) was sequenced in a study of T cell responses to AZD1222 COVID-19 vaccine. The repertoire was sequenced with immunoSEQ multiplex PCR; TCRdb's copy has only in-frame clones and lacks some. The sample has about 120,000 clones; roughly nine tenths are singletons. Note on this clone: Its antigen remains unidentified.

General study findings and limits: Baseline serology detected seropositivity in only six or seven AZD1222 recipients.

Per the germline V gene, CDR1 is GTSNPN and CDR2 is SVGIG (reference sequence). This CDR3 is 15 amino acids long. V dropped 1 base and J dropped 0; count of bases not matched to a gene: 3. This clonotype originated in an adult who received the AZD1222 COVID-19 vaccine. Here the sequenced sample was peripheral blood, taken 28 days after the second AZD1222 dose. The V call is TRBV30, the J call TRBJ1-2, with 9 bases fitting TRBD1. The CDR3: CAWSGQGGTNYGYTF. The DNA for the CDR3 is TGTGCCTGGAGTGGACAGGGGGGAACTAACTATGGCTACACCTTC.